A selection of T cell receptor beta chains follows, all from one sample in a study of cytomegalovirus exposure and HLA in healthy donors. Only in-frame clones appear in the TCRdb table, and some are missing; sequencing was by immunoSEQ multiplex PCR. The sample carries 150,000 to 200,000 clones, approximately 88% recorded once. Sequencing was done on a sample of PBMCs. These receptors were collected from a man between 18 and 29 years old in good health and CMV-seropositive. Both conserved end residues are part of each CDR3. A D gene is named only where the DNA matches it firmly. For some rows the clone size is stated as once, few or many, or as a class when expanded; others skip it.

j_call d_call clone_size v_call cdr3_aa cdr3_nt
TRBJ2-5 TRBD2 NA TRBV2 CASRSGLAETQYF TGTGCCAGCAGGAGTGGACTAGCCGAGACCCAGTACTTC
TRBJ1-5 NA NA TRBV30 CATGSGDQPQHF TGTGCCACGGGGTCAGGGGATCAGCCCCAGCATTTT
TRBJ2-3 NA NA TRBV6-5 CASSYSGDTQYF TGTGCCAGCAGTTACTCCGGGGATACGCAGTATTTT
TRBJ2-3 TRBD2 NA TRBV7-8 CASSSPSGRSTDTQYF TGTGCCAGCAGCTCACCTAGCGGCAGAAGCACAGATACGCAGTATTTT
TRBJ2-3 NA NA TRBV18 CASSPLEGDTQYF TGTGCCAGCTCCCCTCTAGAGGGAGATACGCAGTATTTT
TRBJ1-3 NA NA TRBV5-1 CASGAGRNAVGNTIYF TGCGCCAGCGGCGCGGGACGCAACGCTGTTGGAAACACCATATATTTT
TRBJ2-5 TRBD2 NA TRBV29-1 CSVGGLAGGGTQYF TGCAGCGTGGGGGGACTAGCGGGAGGAGGGACCCAGTACTTC
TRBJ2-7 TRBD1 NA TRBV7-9 CASSRGQGSSYEQYF TGTGCCAGCAGCCGGGGACAGGGGAGCTCCTACGAGCAGTACTTC
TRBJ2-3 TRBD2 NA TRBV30 CAWSVLAADTQYF TGTGCCTGGAGTGTACTAGCGGCAGATACGCAGTATTTT
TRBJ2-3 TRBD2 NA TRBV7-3 CASSRGLAGGETQYF TGTGCCAGCAGCAGGGGACTAGCGGGGGGGGAGACGCAGTATTTT
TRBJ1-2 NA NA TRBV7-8 CASSLPSGMDGYTF TGTGCCAGCAGCTTACCTTCAGGGATGGATGGCTACACCTTC
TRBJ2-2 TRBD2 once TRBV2 CASRQAGGPANTGELFF TGTGCCAGCAGGCAAGCGGGAGGGCCAGCGAACACCGGGGAGCTGTTTTTT
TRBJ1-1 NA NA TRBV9 CASSSEMGPNTEAFF TGTGCCAGCAGCTCCGAAATGGGCCCGAACACTGAAGCTTTCTTT
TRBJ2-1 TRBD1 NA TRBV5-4 CASSSQGYNEQFF TGTGCCAGCAGCTCACAGGGGTACAATGAGCAGTTCTTC
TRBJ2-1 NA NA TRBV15 CATSRDHPGNEQFF TGTGCCACCAGCAGAGATCACCCAGGGAACGAGCAGTTCTTC